A single sample gave rise to the 11 T cell receptor beta chains below, sequenced in a study of control samples from healthy donors and cancer patients. The repertoire was sequenced with immunoSEQ multiplex PCR; TCRdb's copy has only in-frame clones and lacks some. Altogether about 95,000 clones are present, about 85% being singletons, with the ten largest covering around an eighth. Source material: blood. The receptors shown here come from a woman aged 65 to 85 in good health.

V usage is TRBV14 and J usage is TRBJ1-2; 7 positions match TRBD1. The CDR3 sequence is 15 residues long. The junction had 9 bases not matched to a gene; V was cut back by 0 bases and J by 8 bases. Germline V gene sequence: CDR1 SGHDN, CDR2 FVKESK. The CDR3 nucleotides are TGTGCCAGCAGCCAAGATCAAAGAGGGGGCGCGGGCTACACCTTC. Encoded protein: CASSQDQRGGAGYTF.

The J gene is TRBJ2-1, the V gene TRBV9; 8 bases align to TRBD1. Per the germline V gene, CDR1 is SGDLS and CDR2 is YYNGEE. This CDR3 is built from 16 residues. Trimming removed 3 bases from V and 7 bases from J; junction bases left unmatched: 12. The CDR3 loop reads CASSALDRGIRNEQFF. The CDR3 coding sequence is TGTGCCAGCAGCGCCCTCGACAGGGGTATAAGGAATGAGCAGTTCTTC.

This sequence joins TRBV18 and TRBJ1-1; no clear D. V was shortened by 2 bases and J by 10 bases, with 17 bases between the two germline ends. Per germline, CDR1 KGHSH and CDR2 LQKENI. The CDR3 has 14 residues. CDR3: CASSPIFTEVGAFF. DNA of the CDR3: TGTGCCAGCTCACCAATTTTCACCGAGGTAGGAGCTTTCTTT. Complete variable domain (other parts from reference TRBV18 and TRBJ1-1): NAGVMQNPRHLVRRRGQEARLRCSPMKGHSHVYWYRQLPEEGLKFMVYLQKENIIDESGMPKERFSAEFPKEGPSILRIQQVVRGDSAAYFCASSPIFTEVGAFFGQGTRLTVV.

The V and J genes are TRBV7-2 and TRBJ1-2; TRBD1 agrees at 12 bases. V lost 4 bases to trimming and J lost 8 bases; unmatched junction nucleotides: 11. The germline V gene has CDR1 SGHTA and CDR2 FQGNSA. The CDR3 is made up of 16 amino acids. CDR3 residues: CASSSSGTGGSEGYTF. The CDR3 DNA sequence: TGTGCCAGCAGCTCCTCCGGGACAGGGGGCTCAGAAGGCTACACCTTC.

The V call is TRBV10-1, the J call TRBJ2-7; D remains unclear. The ends were cut back, 0 bases at V and 7 bases at J, with 10 bases in the middle. The germline CDR1 and CDR2 sequences are WNHNN and SYGVQD (reference sequence). The CDR3 contains 13 residues. Here the CDR3 reads CASSESRLGEQYF. In DNA form, the CDR3 reads TGCGCCAGCAGTGAGTCGAGGTTGGGAGAGCAGTACTTC.

By its share, this clone is medium-sized. The V and J genes are TRBV4-1 and TRBJ1-1; D might be TRBD1 (6 bases). The germline V gene has CDR1 MGHRA and CDR2 YSYEKL. The CDR3 runs 17 residues. V was shortened by 0 bases and J by 0 bases, with 14 bases between the two germline ends. Here the CDR3 reads CASSQEGTGAMNTEAFF. The CDR3 DNA reads as TGCGCCAGCAGCCAAGAGGGTACGGGGGCTATGAACACTGAAGCTTTCTTT.

The rearrangement joins TRBV7-2 to TRBJ2-3; the match to TRBD1 covers 9 bases. J gave up 4 bases and V 6 bases, and 8 bases lay outside the gene matches. Germline V lookup: CDR1 SGHTA, CDR2 FQGNSA. This CDR3 is built from 15 residues. In DNA, the CDR3 is TGTGCCAGCAGGAAGGACAGGGGTGTTTCAGATACGCAGTATTTT. Translated: CASRKDRGVSDTQYF. The entire variable domain, with the rest obtained from reference TRBV7-2 and TRBJ2-3, is as follows: GAGVSQSPSNKVTEKGKDVELRCDPISGHTALYWYRQSLGQGLEFLIYFQGNSAPDKSGLPSDRFSAERTGGSVSTLTIQRTQQEDSAVYLCASRKDRGVSDTQYFGPGTRLTVL.

This chain connects TRBV6-2 or TRBV6-3 to TRBJ2-5, with TRBD2 matching 8 bases. Per germline, CDR1 MNHEY and CDR2 SVGEGT. V lost 2 bases to trimming and J lost 4 bases; unmatched junction nucleotides: 6. The CDR3 totals 15 residues. The CDR3 region has the DNA TGTGCCAGCAGTTACGGGGCGGGAGGAAGAGAGACCCAGTACTTC. It codes for CASSYGAGGRETQYF.

The CDR3 DNA reads TGTGCCAGTAGTACCCCGACGGGGTCTGGAAACACCATATATTTT. This encodes CASSTPTGSGNTIYF. The genes are TRBV19 and TRBJ1-3; D is unclear. V lost 4 bases, J lost 1 base, and 11 bases lay in between. The length of the CDR3 is 15 residues. The germline V gene encodes CDR1 LNHDA and CDR2 SQIVND (reference sequence). The full variable domain, with the rest looked up from reference TRBV19 and TRBJ1-3, is DGGITQSPKYLFRKEGQNVTLSCEQNLNHDAMYWYRQDPGQGLRLIYYSQIVNDFQKGDIAEGYSVSREKKESFPLTVTSAQKNPTAFYLCASSTPTGSGNTIYFGEGSWLTVV.

Regarding this clone: Other DNA sequences in this specimen translate into the identical CDR3. The V gene is TRBV5-6, the J gene TRBJ2-3; D is unresolved. Looked up from germline, CDR1 is SGHDT and CDR2 is YYEEEE. CDR3 length equals 13 residues. Trimming pared 0 bases from V and 3 bases from J, leaving 5 bases between. The CDR3 DNA reads as TGTGCCAGCAGCTTGGCTGGTACAGATACGCAGTATTTT. Translation gives CASSLAGTDTQYF.

The chain couples TRBV7-8 to TRBJ2-3, with 11 bases matching TRBD2. Looked up from germline, CDR1 is SGHVS and CDR2 is FQNEAQ. The CDR3 consists of 15 residues. V was clipped by 6 bases and J by 4 bases; unmatched bases: 6. The CDR3 protein is CASRFSGRGPDTQYF. CDR3 bases: TGTGCCAGCAGATTTAGCGGGAGGGGCCCAGATACGCAGTATTTT.